The clone carrying this T cell receptor (beta chain) has more than one count but fewer than ten. The antigen is undetermined. One end of the junction varies from germline; a read error may be responsible. Germline V gene sequence: CDR1 DFQATT, CDR2 SNEGSKA (reference sequence). The CDR3 extends over 14 amino acids. The memory fraction was CD4+CD45RO+CD25- cells. Semi-nested PCR with Nested Universal Primer A followed constant-region reverse priming of full-length variable regions. TCRdb re-analysed the 5' RACE reads in MiXCR, keeping a single row per CDR3 protein. The sample gives about 43,000 distinct CDR3 sequences, 29% of which show up once; 3.5% to 4% is in the top ten. Study findings and constraints: The larger cohort examined one V-J beta rearrangement, not whole repertoires.

Sequencing used memory CD4+ T cells sorted from a lymph node. The subset denotes: memory CD4+ T cells, CD4+CD45RO+CD25-. This TCR was sampled from a female donor with breast cancer. This chain uses TRBV20-1 with TRBJ2-7; 9 bases fit TRBD1. CDR3 coding DNA: TGCAGTGCGAGAGATCAACAGGGGGCTAGGGAGCAGTACTTC. It codes for CSARDQQGAREQYF.